A selection of T cell receptor beta chains follows, all from one sample in a study of early T cells in non-severe SARS-CoV-2 infection. Each CDR3 protein gets one entry after TCRdb re-called the 5' RACE reads with MiXCR. This table has some 57,000 distinct CDR3 sequences, roughly 10% appearing once. Sample: whole blood. These receptors all come from an adult who was a healthcare worker with PCR-confirmed SARS-CoV-2 infection or an uninfected control (not recorded which). Both conserved end residues are part of each CDR3. A D gene is named only where the DNA matches it firmly. A row's size may be missing; if present it is once, few, many or a size class.

>TRBV14|20|-|TRBJ2-5|TRBD1
CASSRRTGGELLVREETQYF
TGTGCCAGCAGCCGAAGGACAGGGGGCGAATTGTTGGTTCGGGAAGAGACCCAGTACTTC
>TRBV7-2|15|many|TRBJ2-5|-
CASSLDGGRQETQYF
TGTGCCAGCAGCTTAGACGGCGGGCGCCAAGAGACCCAGTACTTC
>TRBV2|13|-|TRBJ2-5|-
CASSEVRGRTQYF
TGTGCCAGCAGTGAAGTCCGGGGGAGGACCCAGTACTTC
>TRBV20-1|15|few|TRBJ1-2|-
CSARGLQGHVYGYTF
TGCAGTGCTAGGGGCTTACAGGGCCACGTCTATGGCTACACCTTC
>TRBV29-1|17|-|TRBJ2-5|TRBD2
CSVEILGLLKQFETQYF
TGCAGCGTTGAGATACTGGGACTATTAAAGCAGTTTGAGACCCAGTACTTC
>TRBV4-3|16|-|TRBJ1-1|TRBD1
CAGPQGARGVNTEAFF
TGCGCAGGCCCCCAGGGGGCGCGAGGAGTGAACACTGAAGCTTTCTTT
>TRBV30|12|few|TRBJ2-1|-
CAWSATWNEQFF
TGTGCCTGGAGTGCGACCTGGAATGAGCAGTTCTTC
>TRBV7-9|16|many|TRBJ2-1|TRBD2
CASSPPTSGGANEQFF
TGTGCCAGCAGCCCGCCTACTAGCGGGGGGGCCAATGAGCAGTTCTTC
>TRBV18|14|few|TRBJ2-2|-
CTSSPKRNFGELFF
TGTACCAGCTCACCCAAGCGGAACTTCGGGGAGCTGTTTTTT
>TRBV5-1|18|-|TRBJ2-3|-
CASSLGPMRALSTDTQYF
TGCGCCAGCAGCTTGGGCCCGATGAGGGCCCTCAGCACAGATACGCAGTATTTT